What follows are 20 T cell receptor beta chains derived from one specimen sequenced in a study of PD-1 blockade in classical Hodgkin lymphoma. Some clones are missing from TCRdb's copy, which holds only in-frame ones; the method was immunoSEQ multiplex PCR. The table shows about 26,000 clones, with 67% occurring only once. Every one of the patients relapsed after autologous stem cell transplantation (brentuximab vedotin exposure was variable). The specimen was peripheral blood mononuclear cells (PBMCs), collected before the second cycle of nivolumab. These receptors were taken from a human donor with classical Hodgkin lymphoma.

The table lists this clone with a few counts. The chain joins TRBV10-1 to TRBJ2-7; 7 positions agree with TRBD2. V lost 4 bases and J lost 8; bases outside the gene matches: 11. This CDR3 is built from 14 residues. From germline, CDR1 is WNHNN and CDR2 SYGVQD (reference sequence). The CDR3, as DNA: TGCGCCAGCAGTGCCAATTTCGGACTAGGGAAGCAGTACTTC. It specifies CASSANFGLGKQYF.

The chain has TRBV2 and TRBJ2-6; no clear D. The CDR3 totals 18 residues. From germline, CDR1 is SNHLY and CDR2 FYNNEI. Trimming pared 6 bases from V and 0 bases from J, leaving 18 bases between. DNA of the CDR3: TGTGCCAGCAGCGATTTGGGCCTGCCACTCTCTGGGGCCAACGTCCTGACTTTC. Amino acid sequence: CASSDLGLPLSGANVLTF.

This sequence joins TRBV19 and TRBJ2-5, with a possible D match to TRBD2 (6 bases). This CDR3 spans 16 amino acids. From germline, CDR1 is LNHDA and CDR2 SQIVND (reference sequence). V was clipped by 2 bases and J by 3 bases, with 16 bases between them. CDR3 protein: CASSISTGLIKETQYF. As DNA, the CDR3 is TGTGCCAGTAGTATATCCACGGGACTGATCAAAGAGACCCAGTACTTC.

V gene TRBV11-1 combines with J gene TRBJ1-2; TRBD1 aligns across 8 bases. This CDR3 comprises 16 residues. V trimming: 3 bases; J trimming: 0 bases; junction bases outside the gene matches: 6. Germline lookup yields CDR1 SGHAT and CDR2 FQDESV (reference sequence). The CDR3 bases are TGTGCCAGCAGCTTGGGTGGACAGGGAGCTAACTATGGCTACACCTTC. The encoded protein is CASSLGGQGANYGYTF.

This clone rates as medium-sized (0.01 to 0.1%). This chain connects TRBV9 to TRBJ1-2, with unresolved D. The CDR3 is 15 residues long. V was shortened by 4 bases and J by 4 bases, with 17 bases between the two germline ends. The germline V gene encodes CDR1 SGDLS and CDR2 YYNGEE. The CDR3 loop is CASSHLVGKSYGYTF. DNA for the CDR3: TGTGCCAGCAGCCACCTAGTAGGTAAATCCTATGGCTACACCTTC.

The CDR3 DNA is TGTGCCAGCAGTTTAGAGGGGGCGGACACCATATATTTT. It is translated as CASSLEGADTIYF. The chain employs TRBV28 and TRBJ1-3; TRBD1 matches at 7 bases. Germline lookup yields CDR1 MDHEN and CDR2 SYDVKM. V gave up 2 bases and J gave up 8 bases; unmatched junction bases: 3. CDR3 length: 13 amino acids.

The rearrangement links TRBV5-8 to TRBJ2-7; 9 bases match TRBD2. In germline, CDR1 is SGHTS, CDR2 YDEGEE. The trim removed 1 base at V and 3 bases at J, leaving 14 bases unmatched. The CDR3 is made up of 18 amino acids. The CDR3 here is CASSLRVSGRAMVYEQYF. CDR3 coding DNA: TGTGCCAGCAGCTTGAGGGTTAGCGGGAGAGCTATGGTCTACGAGCAGTACTTC. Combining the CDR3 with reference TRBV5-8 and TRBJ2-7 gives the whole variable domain EAGVTQSPTHLIKTRGQQATLRCSPISGHTSVYWYQQALGLGLQFLLWYDEGEERNRGNFPPRFSGRQFPNYSSELNVNALELEDSALYLCASSLRVSGRAMVYEQYFGPGTRLTVT.

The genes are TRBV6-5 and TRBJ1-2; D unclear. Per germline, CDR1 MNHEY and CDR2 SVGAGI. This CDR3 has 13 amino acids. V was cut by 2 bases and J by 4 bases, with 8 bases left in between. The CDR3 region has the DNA TGTGCCAGCAGTTACCTGAGGCTCTATGGCTACACCTTC. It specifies CASSYLRLYGYTF.

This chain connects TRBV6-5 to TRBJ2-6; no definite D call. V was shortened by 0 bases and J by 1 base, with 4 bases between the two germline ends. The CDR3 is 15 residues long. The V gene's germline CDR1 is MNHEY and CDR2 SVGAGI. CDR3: CASSYSVSGANVLTF. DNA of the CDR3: TGTGCCAGCAGTTACTCGGTGTCTGGGGCCAACGTCCTGACTTTC.

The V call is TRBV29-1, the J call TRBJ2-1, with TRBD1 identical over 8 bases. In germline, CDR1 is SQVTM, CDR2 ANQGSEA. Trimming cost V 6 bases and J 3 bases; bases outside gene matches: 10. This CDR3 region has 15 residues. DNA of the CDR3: TGCAGCGTACAGGGGGTTCTCAGGCTCTACAATGAGCAGTTCTTC. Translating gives CSVQGVLRLYNEQFF.

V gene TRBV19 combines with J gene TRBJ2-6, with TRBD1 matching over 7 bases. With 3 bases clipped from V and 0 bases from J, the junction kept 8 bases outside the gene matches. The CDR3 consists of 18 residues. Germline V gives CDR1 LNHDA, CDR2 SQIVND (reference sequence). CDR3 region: CASSMGTASGSGANVLTF. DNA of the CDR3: TGTGCCAGTAGTATGGGGACAGCCTCGGGCTCTGGGGCCAACGTCCTGACTTTC. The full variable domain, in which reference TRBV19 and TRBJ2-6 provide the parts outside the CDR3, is DGGITQSPKYLFRKEGQNVTLSCEQNLNHDAMYWYRQDPGQGLRLIYYSQIVNDFQKGDIAEGYSVSREKKESFPLTVTSAQKNPTAFYLCASSMGTASGSGANVLTFGAGSRLTVL.

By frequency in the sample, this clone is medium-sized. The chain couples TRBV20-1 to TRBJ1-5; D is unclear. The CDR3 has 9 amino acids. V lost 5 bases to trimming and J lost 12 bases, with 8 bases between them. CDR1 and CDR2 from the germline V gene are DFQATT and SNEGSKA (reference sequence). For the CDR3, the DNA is TGCAGTGCTCCGGCCCGCCAGCATTTT. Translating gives CSAPARQHF.

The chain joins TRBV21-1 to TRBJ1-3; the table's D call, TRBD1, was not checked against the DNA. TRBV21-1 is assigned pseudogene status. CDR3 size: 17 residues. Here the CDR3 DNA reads TGTGCCAGCAGCAAATTGGGCGACAGTGGGTCTGGAAACACCATATATTTT. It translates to CASSKLGDSGSGNTIYF.

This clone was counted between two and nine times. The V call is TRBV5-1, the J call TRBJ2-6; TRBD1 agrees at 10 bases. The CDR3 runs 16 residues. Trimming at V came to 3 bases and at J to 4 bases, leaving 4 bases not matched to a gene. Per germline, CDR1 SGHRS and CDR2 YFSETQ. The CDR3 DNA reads TGCGCCAGCAGCTCGACAGGGGGCTTAGGGGCCAACGTCCTGACTTTC. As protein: CASSSTGGLGANVLTF.

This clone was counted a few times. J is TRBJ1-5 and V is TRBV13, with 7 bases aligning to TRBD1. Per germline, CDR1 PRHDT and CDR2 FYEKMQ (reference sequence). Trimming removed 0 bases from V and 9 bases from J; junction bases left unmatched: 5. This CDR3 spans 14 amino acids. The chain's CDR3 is CASSLGQGVAPQHF. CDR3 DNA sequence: TGTGCCAGCAGCTTAGGGCAGGGGGTCGCGCCCCAGCATTTT.

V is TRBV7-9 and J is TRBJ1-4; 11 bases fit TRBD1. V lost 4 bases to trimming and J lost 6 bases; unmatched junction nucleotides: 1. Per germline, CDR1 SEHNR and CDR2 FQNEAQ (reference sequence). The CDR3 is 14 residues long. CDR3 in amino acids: CASSSGQGDEKLFF. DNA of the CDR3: TGTGCCAGCAGCTCGGGACAGGGGGATGAAAAACTGTTTTTT. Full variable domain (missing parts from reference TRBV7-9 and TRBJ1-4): DTGVSQNPRHKITKRGQNVTFRCDPISEHNRLYWYRQTLGQGPEFLTYFQNEAQLEKSRLLSDRFSAERPKGSFSTLEIQRTEQGDSAMYLCASSSGQGDEKLFFGSGTQLSVL.

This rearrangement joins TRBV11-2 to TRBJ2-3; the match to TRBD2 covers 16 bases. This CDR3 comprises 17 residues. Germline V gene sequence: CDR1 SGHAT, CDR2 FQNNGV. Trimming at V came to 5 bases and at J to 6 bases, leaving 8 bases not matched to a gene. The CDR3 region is CASSHGTSGGAVDTQYF. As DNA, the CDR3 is TGTGCCAGCAGCCACGGGACTAGCGGGGGGGCCGTGGATACGCAGTATTTT.

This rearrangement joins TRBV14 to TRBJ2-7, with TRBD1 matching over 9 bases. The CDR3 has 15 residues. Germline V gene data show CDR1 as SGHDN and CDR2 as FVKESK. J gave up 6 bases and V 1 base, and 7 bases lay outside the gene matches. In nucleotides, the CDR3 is TGTGCCAGCAGCCAAGTTTACACAGGGGGCAGCGAGCAGTACTTC. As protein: CASSQVYTGGSEQYF.

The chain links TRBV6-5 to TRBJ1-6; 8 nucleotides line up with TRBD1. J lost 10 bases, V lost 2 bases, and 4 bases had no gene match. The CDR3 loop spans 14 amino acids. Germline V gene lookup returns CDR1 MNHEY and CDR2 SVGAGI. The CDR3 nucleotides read TGTGCCAGCAGTTACGACAGGGGAGGGTCACCCCTCCACTTT. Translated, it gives CASSYDRGGSPLHF.

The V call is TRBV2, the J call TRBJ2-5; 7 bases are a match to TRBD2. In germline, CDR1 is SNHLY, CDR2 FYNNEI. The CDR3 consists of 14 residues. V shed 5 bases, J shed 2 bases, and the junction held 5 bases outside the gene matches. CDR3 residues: CASSSERGQETQYF. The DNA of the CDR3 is TGTGCCAGCAGTTCCGAGCGGGGACAAGAGACCCAGTACTTC.